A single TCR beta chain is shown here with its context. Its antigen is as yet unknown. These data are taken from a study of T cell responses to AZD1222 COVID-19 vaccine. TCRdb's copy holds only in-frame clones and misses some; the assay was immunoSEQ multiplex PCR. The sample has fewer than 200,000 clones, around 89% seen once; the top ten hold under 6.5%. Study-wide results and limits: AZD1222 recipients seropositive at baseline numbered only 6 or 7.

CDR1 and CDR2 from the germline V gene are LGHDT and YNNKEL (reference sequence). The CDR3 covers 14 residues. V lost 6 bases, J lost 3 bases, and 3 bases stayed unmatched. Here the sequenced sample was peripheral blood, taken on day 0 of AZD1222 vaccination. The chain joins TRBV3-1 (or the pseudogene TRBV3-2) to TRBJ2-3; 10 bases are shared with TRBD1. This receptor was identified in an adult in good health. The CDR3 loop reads CASRRQGATDTQYF. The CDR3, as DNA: TGTGCCAGCAGGCGACAGGGGGCAACAGATACGCAGTATTTT.